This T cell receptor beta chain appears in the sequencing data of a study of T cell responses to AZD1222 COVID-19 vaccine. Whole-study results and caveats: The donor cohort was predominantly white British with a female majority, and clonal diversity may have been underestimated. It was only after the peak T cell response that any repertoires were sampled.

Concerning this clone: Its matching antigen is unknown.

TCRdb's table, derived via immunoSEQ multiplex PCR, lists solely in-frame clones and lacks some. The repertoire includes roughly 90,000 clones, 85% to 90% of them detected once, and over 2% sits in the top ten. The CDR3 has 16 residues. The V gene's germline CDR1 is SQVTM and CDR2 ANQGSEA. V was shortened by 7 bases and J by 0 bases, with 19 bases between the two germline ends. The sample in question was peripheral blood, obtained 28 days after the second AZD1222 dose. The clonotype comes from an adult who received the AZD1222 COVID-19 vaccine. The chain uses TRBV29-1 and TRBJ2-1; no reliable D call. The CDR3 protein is CSAANSRSRSYNEQFF. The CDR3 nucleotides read TGCAGCGCCGCTAACTCCAGATCCCGCTCCTACAATGAGCAGTTCTTC.